Below are 17 T cell receptor beta chains sequenced from a single sample in a study of vaccination effects on CD4 cells after COVID-19. Data came from immunoSEQ multiplex PCR; TCRdb stores just in-frame clones and leaves some out. The sample lists around 26,000 clones; more than 75% were seen once. Under the ViraFEST assay, PBMC were stimulated with viral peptide pools so that antigen-specific CD4+ T cells expanded. Sequencing was performed afterwards. When around ten days of culture had elapsed, CD4+ T cells were isolated. From March to December 2020, the person had a SARS-CoV-2 infection that was confirmed by PCR. What these receptors recognize is not known. This sample comprised CD4+ T cells from PBMCs cultured with HCoV-NL63 spike peptides, obtained before COVID-19 vaccination. All receptors derive from a human donor who had a prior SARS-CoV-2 infection.

V gene TRBV2 combines with J gene TRBJ1-5; D is unresolved. Germline V gene data show CDR1 as SNHLY and CDR2 as FYNNEI. The V end lost 6 bases, the J end lost 1 base, and 7 bases lay between the germline ends. This CDR3 has 13 amino acids. CDR3 amino acids: CASRVRSNQPQHF. The DNA of the CDR3 is TGTGCCAGCAGGGTGAGAAGCAATCAGCCCCAGCATTTT.

The rearrangement links TRBV5-1 to TRBJ2-7; a weak D match, TRBD1 (5 bases). Germline-derived CDR1 and CDR2 are SGHRS and YFSETQ. The CDR3 has 14 residues. The V end lost 1 base, the J end lost 3 bases, and 11 bases lay between the germline ends. The CDR3 protein is CASSLTAGNYEQYF. The DNA of the CDR3 is TGCGCCAGCAGCTTGACGGCAGGGAACTACGAGCAGTACTTC.

The genes are TRBV10-3 and TRBJ2-3, with 10 bases identical to TRBD2. This CDR3 has 14 residues. CDR1 is ENHRY and CDR2 is SYGVKD in the germline V gene. V trimming: 8 bases; J trimming: 3 bases; junction bases outside the gene matches: 5. CDR3 protein: CAIGLAGVTDTQYF. Here the CDR3 DNA reads TGTGCCATCGGCCTAGCGGGAGTTACAGATACGCAGTATTTT.

The chain recombines TRBV6-6 with TRBJ1-5; a weak D match, TRBD1 (5 bases). Germline values: CDR1 MNHNY, CDR2 SVGAGI (reference sequence). V lost 2 bases to trimming and J lost 4 bases, with 15 bases between them. This CDR3 is built from 16 residues. The CDR3 sequence is CASSYTGLRSNQPQHF. For the CDR3, the DNA is TGTGCCAGCAGTTACACAGGTCTTCGATCGAATCAGCCCCAGCATTTT.

The CDR3 spells CASSLVAGASDTQYF. CDR3 bases: TGTGCCAGCAGCTTAGTAGCGGGAGCTTCGGATACGCAGTATTTT. V usage is TRBV11-3 and J usage is TRBJ2-3, with 9 bases lining up with TRBD2. The CDR3 loop spans 15 amino acids. Germline V gene lookup returns CDR1 SGHNT and CDR2 YENEEA. The V segment lost 1 base and the J segment 6 bases; nucleotides outside the gene matches: 5.

Written as DNA, the CDR3 is TGTGCCAGCGTAACAGGGGCAACTAATGAAAAACTGTTTTTT. Translation: CASVTGATNEKLFF. The rearrangement uses TRBV6-5 and TRBJ1-4; 7 nucleotides match TRBD1. V shed 8 bases, J shed 0 bases, and the junction held 3 bases outside the gene matches. The CDR3 length is 14 residues. CDR1 is MNHEY and CDR2 is SVGAGI in the germline V gene.

This chain joins TRBV30 and TRBJ1-1, with a tentative D call TRBD1 (5 bases). Germline V gene sequence: CDR1 GTSNPN, CDR2 SVGIG (reference sequence). V gave up 5 bases and J gave up 4 bases, with 8 bases separating them. CDR3 length: 11 residues. The CDR3 reads CAWEGFTEAFF. The CDR3 nucleotides read TGTGCCTGGGAGGGGTTCACTGAAGCTTTCTTT.

This clone was counted between two and nine times. This sequence joins TRBV5-1 and TRBJ2-4, with D possibly TRBD2 on 6 matching bases. CDR3 length equals 15 residues. From germline, CDR1 is SGHRS and CDR2 YFSETQ. Trimming removed 0 bases at V and 7 bases at J, with 14 bases between. CDR3 in amino acids: CASSLVPGEFNIQYF. CDR3 nucleotides: TGCGCCAGCAGCTTGGTTCCGGGGGAATTCAACATTCAGTACTTC.

The sample holds a few counts of this clone. This chain uses TRBV14 with TRBJ1-1, with D possibly matching TRBD1 (6 bases). The V end lost 4 bases, the J end lost 3 bases, and 15 bases lay between the germline ends. CDR3 length equals 15 residues. In germline, CDR1 is SGHDN, CDR2 FVKESK. CDR3 DNA: TGTGCCAGCAGCCCCCAAGGAGGGGGGTACACTGAAGCTTTCTTT. It encodes CASSPQGGGYTEAFF.

Points on this clone: Mismatch with germline at one junction end may stem from a read error. The chain recombines TRBV7-3 with TRBJ2-2, with TRBD1 matching 7 bases. Germline CDR1 and CDR2: SGHTA and FQGTGA. The CDR3 consists of 15 residues. This CDR3 is CASSLTGARTGELFF. CDR3 sequence (DNA): TGTGCCAGCAGCCTAACAGGGGCGAGGACCGGGGAGCTGTTTTTT. Based on the CDR3 plus reference TRBV7-3 and TRBJ2-2, the full variable domain is GAGVSQTPSNKVTEKGKYVELRCDPISGHTALYWYRQSLGQGPEFLIYFQGTGAADDSGLPNDRFFAVRPEGSVSTLKIQRTERGDSAVYLCASSLTGARTGELFFGEGSRLTVL.

The chain combines TRBV6-5 with TRBJ1-1, with D hard to call. From germline, CDR1 is MNHEY and CDR2 SVGAGI. This CDR3 is 15 amino acids long. Trimming left V 9 bases short and J 1 base short, with 18 bases between. The DNA of the CDR3 is TGTGCCAGTCTACAAGGGTACGCAGGGAACACTGAAGCTTTCTTT. Translating it yields CASLQGYAGNTEAFF.

The chain carries TRBV5-5 and TRBJ2-5; TRBD1 might be the D (6 bases). V lost 3 bases to trimming and J lost 4 bases, with 16 bases between them. The CDR3 has 15 amino acids. Germline CDR1 is SGHKS and CDR2 is YYEKEE (reference sequence). CDR3 bases: TGTGCCAGCAGCTCGGACAGCCCGGCGGGAGAGACCCAGTACTTC. Its translation: CASSSDSPAGETQYF.

The CDR3, as DNA: TGTGCCAGCAGTGACACTAGCGGGAGCCCCCCGTATTTT. Translating it yields CASSDTSGSPPYF. The V and J genes are TRBV2 and TRBJ2-3, with 11 bases fitting TRBD2. Per the germline V gene, CDR1 is SNHLY and CDR2 is FYNNEI. The CDR3 loop spans 13 amino acids. After removal of 3 bases from V and 14 bases from J, the junction contained 7 bases not matched to a gene.

The gene calls are TRBV18 and TRBJ2-3; TRBD1 or TRBD2 may be the D gene (5 bases each). The CDR3 is made up of 14 amino acids. The germline V and J ends were trimmed by 3 bases and 8 bases, with 15 bases remaining between them. In germline, CDR1 is KGHSH, CDR2 LQKENI. CDR3 amino acids: CASSPATGDGTQYF. In nucleotides, the CDR3 is TGTGCCAGCTCACCCGCGACTGGGGACGGTACGCAGTATTTT. Full variable domain (missing parts from reference TRBV18 and TRBJ2-3): NAGVMQNPRHLVRRRGQEARLRCSPMKGHSHVYWYRQLPEEGLKFMVYLQKENIIDESGMPKERFSAEFPKEGPSILRIQQVVRGDSAAYFCASSPATGDGTQYFGPGTRLTVL.

By share, this clone counts as medium-sized (0.01 to 0.1%). The J gene is TRBJ2-4, the V gene TRBV3-1 (or the pseudogene TRBV3-2); possibly TRBD2 for D (5 bases). CDR1 and CDR2 from the germline V gene are LGHDT and YNNKEL (reference sequence). V lost 2 bases and J 9 bases, leaving 11 bases between the germline ends. The CDR3 loop spans 13 amino acids. DNA for the CDR3: TGTGCCAGCAGCCAACGAGGGTATGGCATTCAGTACTTC. It codes for CASSQRGYGIQYF.

V and J are TRBV7-2 and TRBJ2-5; D remains ambiguous. This CDR3 contains 12 residues. CDR1 is SGHTA and CDR2 is FQGNSA in the germline V gene. With 2 bases removed from V and 4 bases from J, the gap between germline ends came to 5 bases. CDR3 DNA: TGTGCCAGCAGCTTATGGGGAGAGACCCAGTACTTC. Protein product: CASSLWGETQYF. The whole variable domain, filled in from reference TRBV7-2 and TRBJ2-5, reads GAGVSQSPSNKVTEKGKDVELRCDPISGHTALYWYRQSLGQGLEFLIYFQGNSAPDKSGLPSDRFSAERTGGSVSTLTIQRTQQEDSAVYLCASSLWGETQYFGPGTRLLVL.

The chain recombines TRBV6-2 or TRBV6-3 with TRBJ2-7; TRBD2 matches at 12 bases. Germline loops: CDR1 MNHEY, CDR2 SVGEGT. The CDR3 has 15 amino acids. V lost 5 bases, J lost 6 bases, and 8 bases stayed unmatched. DNA of the CDR3: TGTGCCAGCAGTACCACTAGCGGGAGGCCAGGCGAGCAGTACTTC. Its protein is CASSTTSGRPGEQYF.